These 8 T cell receptor beta chains share one sample of origin, sequenced in a study of cytomegalovirus exposure and HLA in healthy donors. PCR employed 60 Vbeta and 13 Jbeta primers. This table comes from immunoSEQ multiplex PCR, and its TCRdb copy is limited to in-frame clones, with some not included. The repertoire consists of about 96,000 clones, with 65% to 75% occurring once and the leading ten covering around 3.1%. Sequencing was carried out using PBMCs. The receptors shown here come from a female donor in good health and CMV-seropositive.

The gene calls are TRBV5-1 and TRBJ1-2; D ambiguous. The CDR3 contains 12 residues. Germline CDR1 is SGHRS and CDR2 is YFSETQ. The V gene lost 0 bases and the J gene lost 8 bases, with 8 bases spanning the gap. The CDR3 loop is CASSLDEYGYTF. DNA of the CDR3: TGCGCCAGCAGCTTGGATGAGTACGGCTACACCTTC.

V gene TRBV6-1 combines with J gene TRBJ1-2; D is uncertain. There are 12 residues in the CDR3. V dropped 3 bases and J dropped 5 bases, with 7 bases sitting between them. In germline, CDR1 is MNHNS, CDR2 SASEGT. As DNA, the CDR3 is TGTGCCAGCAGTGAGCGGCGGTATGGCTACACCTTC. Translation gives CASSERRYGYTF.

On this clone itself: At the DNA level, this CDR3 is encoded by other sequences in the same sample as well. This sequence joins TRBV4-3 and TRBJ1-1; D is unresolved. Germline lookup yields CDR1 LGHNA and CDR2 YSLEER. V was pared by 0 bases and J by 6 bases, with 8 bases between. CDR3 length: 13 residues. The CDR3 loop reads CASSQDRGAEAFF. Written as DNA, the CDR3 is TGCGCCAGCAGCCAAGACCGCGGCGCTGAAGCTTTCTTT.

J is TRBJ1-2 and V is TRBV6-5; 7 positions agree with TRBD1. Germline V gives CDR1 MNHEY, CDR2 SVGAGI. CDR3 size: 14 residues. With 7 bases clipped from V and 8 bases from J, the junction kept 13 bases outside the gene matches. CDR3 nucleotides: TGTGCCAGCACCTTATCGACCCGGGACAGAGGCTACACCTTC. Its translation: CASTLSTRDRGYTF.

The rearrangement uses TRBV5-4 and TRBJ2-3; D remains unclear. Trimming shortened V by 0 bases and J by 2 bases, and 7 bases separated the two germline ends. Germline lookup yields CDR1 SGHNT and CDR2 YYREEE (reference sequence). The CDR3 covers 14 residues. The CDR3 DNA is TGTGCCAGCAGCTTGGAAGCTAACACAGATACGCAGTATTTT. Its translation: CASSLEANTDTQYF. The whole variable domain, filled in from reference TRBV5-4 and TRBJ2-3, reads ETGVTQSPTHLIKTRGQQVTLRCSSQSGHNTVSWYQQALGQGPQFIFQYYREEENGRGNFPPRFSGLQFPNYSSELNVNALELDDSALYLCASSLEANTDTQYFGPGTRLTVL.

Points on this clone: No DNA is shown, since the ends of the CDR3 on it are uncertain; the CDR3 is the one TCRdb lists. V gene TRBV30 combines with J gene TRBJ1-4; TRBD1, the table's D call, lacks a check against the DNA. Germline loops: CDR1 GTSNPN, CDR2 SVGIG (reference sequence). With termini counted, the CDR3 has 13 amino acids. The chain's CDR3 is CAWSVGQGAGWFF.

The CDR3: CASSLPTGAYEQYF. CDR3 sequence (DNA): TGTGCCAGCAGTTTGCCAACAGGGGCCTACGAGCAGTACTTC. The chain carries TRBV28 and TRBJ2-7, with 7 bases identical to TRBD1. The germline V gene has CDR1 MDHEN and CDR2 SYDVKM. The CDR3 has 14 amino acids. With 3 bases clipped from V and 2 bases from J, the junction kept 4 bases outside the gene matches.

The chain couples TRBV5-1 to TRBJ2-4; 7 bases are shared with TRBD1. The V gene end was trimmed by 3 bases and the J gene end by 7 bases; junction bases not matched to a gene: 7. The CDR3 has 14 amino acids. Germline lookup yields CDR1 SGHRS and CDR2 YFSETQ. CDR3 sequence reads: CASSWGTEGNIQYF. The CDR3 bases are TGCGCCAGCAGCTGGGGGACAGAAGGGAACATTCAGTACTTC.